The 20 T cell receptor beta chains below were found in one sample sequenced in a study of T cells in Graves' hyperthyroidism and ophthalmopathy. TCR beta CDR3 regions were amplified from RNA transcripts. The HTBI set primed first-round TCR CDR3 RT-PCR. TCRdb reanalysed the multiplex PCR reads using MiXCR and keeps one entry per CDR3 protein. Among more than 550,000 distinct CDR3 sequences listed, 15% to 20% were seen once. Sequencing input: blood. The receptors shown here come from a man in his fifties with Graves' hyperthyroidism.

This clonotype was seen ten or more times. J is TRBJ2-1 and V is TRBV6-2 or TRBV6-3; TRBD2 might be the D (5 bases). The CDR3 consists of 14 residues. Deletions cut 5 bases from V and 2 bases from J, with 10 bases between. From germline, CDR1 is MNHEY and CDR2 SVGEGT. CDR3 in amino acids: CASSPAGTYNEQFF. The CDR3 nucleotides read TGTGCCAGCAGTCCGGCCGGGACCTACAATGAGCAGTTCTTC.

This chain uses TRBV6-1 with TRBJ1-5; TRBD1 agrees at 10 bases. The CDR3 spans 14 residues. V was pared by 6 bases and J by 7 bases, with 6 bases of the junction left unmatched. Germline assignment: CDR1 MNHNS and CDR2 SASEGT. The CDR3 nucleotides read TGTGCCAGCAGGTCCGGGACAGGGGACCAGCCCCAGCATTTT. Its translation is CASRSGTGDQPQHF.

This clonotype was seen many times. V is TRBV2 and J is TRBJ2-1; TRBD2 matches 14 bases. This CDR3 comprises 15 residues. CDR1 is SNHLY, CDR2 FYNNEI, per germline. The trim removed 10 bases at V and 7 bases at J, leaving 9 bases unmatched. The CDR3 nucleotides read TGTGCCAACCAAGGGGGGACTAGCGGGAGAAATGAGCAGTTCTTC. Protein sequence: CANQGGTSGRNEQFF.

This chain links TRBV7-9 with TRBJ1-1, with TRBD1 matching 9 bases. The CDR3 covers 13 residues. The V segment lost 2 bases and the J segment 11 bases; nucleotides outside the gene matches: 6. The germline gives CDR1 SEHNR, CDR2 FQNEAQ (reference sequence). This chain's CDR3 is CASSLIRDREAFF. The CDR3 DNA is TGTGCCAGCAGCTTAATCCGGGACAGGGAGGCTTTCTTT.

This clonotype was counted many times. The V gene is TRBV10-2, the J gene TRBJ2-2, with a possible D match to TRBD1 (6 bases). This CDR3 has 13 residues. The V gene's germline CDR1 is WSHSY and CDR2 SAAADI. The V and J ends lost 7 bases and 3 bases respectively, with 9 bases between them. Written as DNA, the CDR3 is TGCGCCAGCACTCAGGGGTACACCGGGGAGCTGTTTTTT. It specifies CASTQGYTGELFF.

The chain carries TRBV4-1 and TRBJ1-2; 7 nucleotides line up with TRBD1. V lost 1 base and J lost 2; bases outside the gene matches: 4. CDR1 and CDR2 (germline): MGHRA, YSYEKL. CDR3 length equals 15 residues. CDR3 sequence reads: CASSQVKTGNYGYTF. The CDR3 DNA is TGCGCCAGCAGCCAAGTAAAGACAGGGAACTATGGCTACACCTTC.

This clonotype was picked up many times. The chain employs TRBV7-2 and TRBJ2-1, with TRBD2 matching 7 bases. Germline CDR1 is SGHTA and CDR2 is FQGNSA. The CDR3 is 16 residues long. Unmatched junction bases numbered 12, after V lost 0 bases and J lost 10 bases. CDR3 bases: TGTGCCAGCAGCTTAGCGTCCGGTAGCGGGTTCGGGGAGCAGTTCTTC. Its translation: CASSLASGSGFGEQFF.

The rearrangement uses TRBV24-1 and TRBJ2-2; possible D gene TRBD1, 6 bases. The germline V gene has CDR1 KGHDR and CDR2 SFDVKD. V lost 1 base to trimming and J lost 0 bases, with 8 bases between them. The CDR3 length is 16 residues. The CDR3, as DNA: TGTGCCACCAGTGATTTCAGGGGCCCGAACACCGGGGAGCTGTTTTTT. This sequence encodes CATSDFRGPNTGELFF.

J is TRBJ2-3 and V is TRBV7-2, with 8 bases fitting TRBD1. The CDR3 extends over 13 amino acids. CDR1 and CDR2 from the germline V gene are SGHTA and FQGNSA. Trimming took 8 bases from V and 6 from J; bases not matched to a gene: 7. The CDR3 loop is CASGGQGFDTQYF. For the CDR3, the DNA is TGTGCCAGCGGCGGACAGGGCTTCGATACGCAGTATTTT.

With regard to this clonotype: It may be a read error: a sequence one base away is much more abundant. The chain combines TRBV6-5 with TRBJ2-5; 12 bases are shared with TRBD2. Trimming at V came to 0 bases and at J to 4 bases, leaving 6 bases not matched to a gene. CDR1 and CDR2 (germline): MNHEY, SVGAGI. The CDR3 contains 17 residues. Here the CDR3 reads CASSYSSKGLAGETQYF. The CDR3 nucleotides are TGTGCCAGCAGTTACTCGAGTAAGGGACTAGCGGGAGAGACCCAGTACTTC.

This clonotype showed up just a few times. The chain uses TRBV19 and TRBJ1-4, with D possibly TRBD1 on 5 matching bases. Trimming pared 4 bases from V and 2 bases from J, leaving 17 bases between. In germline, CDR1 is LNHDA, CDR2 SQIVND (reference sequence). CDR3 length equals 17 residues. Here the CDR3 reads CASSTPLWGGTNEKLFF. The CDR3 DNA is TGTGCCAGTAGTACTCCCCTGTGGGGGGGTACTAATGAAAAACTGTTTTTT.

The chain has TRBV24-1 and TRBJ2-3, with 9 bases identical to TRBD1. The CDR3 contains 16 residues. With 7 bases clipped from V and 4 bases from J, the junction kept 11 bases outside the gene matches. The germline V gene encodes CDR1 KGHDR and CDR2 SFDVKD. CDR3 DNA: TGTGCCACCAGCTCTCACCGGGACAGGGCCCCAGATACGCAGTATTTT. Amino acids: CATSSHRDRAPDTQYF.

This clonotype was picked up a small number of times. This sequence joins TRBV7-3 and TRBJ1-1, with a possible D match to TRBD1 (6 bases). Germline lookup yields CDR1 SGHTA and CDR2 FQGTGA. This CDR3 is built from 15 residues. Trimming left V 1 base short and J 6 bases short, with 15 bases between. The DNA for the CDR3 is TGTGCCAGCAGCTTAAATCAACAGGGAGGTTCTGAAGCTTTCTTT. This codes for CASSLNQQGGSEAFF.

Ten or more counts support this clonotype. The chain employs TRBV13 and TRBJ2-1; D is possibly TRBD1 (7 bases). CDR1 is PRHDT and CDR2 is FYEKMQ in the germline V gene (reference sequence). The V gene lost 5 bases and the J gene lost 10 bases, with 18 bases spanning the gap. The CDR3 is 14 residues long. The CDR3 spells CASSPQGGVGEQFF. In DNA, the CDR3 is TGTGCCAGCAGCCCCCAGGGGGGTGTGGGGGAGCAGTTCTTC. The variable domain in full, with the rest retrieved from reference TRBV13 and TRBJ2-1, is AAGVIQSPRHLIKEKRETATLKCYPIPRHDTVYWYQQGPGQDPQFLISFYEKMQSDKGSIPDRFSAQQFSDYHSELNMSSLELGDSALYFCASSPQGGVGEQFFGPGTRLTVL.

This clonotype was found a few times. The CDR3 loop reads CAWSLGGDQETQYF. The CDR3 coding sequence is TGTGCCTGGAGTTTAGGGGGGGATCAAGAGACCCAGTACTTC. The chain combines TRBV30 with TRBJ2-5; a possible D gene is TRBD2 (7 bases). This CDR3 contains 14 residues. Per the germline V gene, CDR1 is GTSNPN and CDR2 is SVGIG (reference sequence). Trimming removed 2 bases from V and 2 bases from J, with 12 bases in between.

There are many counts of this clonotype. The chain couples TRBV12-3 or TRBV12-4 to TRBJ2-7; D may be TRBD2 (5 bases). Trimming shortened V by 2 bases and J by 1 base, and 18 bases separated the two germline ends. The CDR3 is made up of 17 amino acids. The CDR3 sequence: CASSLPPIGTRSYEQYF. The CDR3 coding sequence is TGTGCCAGCAGTTTACCCCCCATAGGTACTAGGTCCTACGAGCAGTACTTC.

There are many counts of this clonotype. The chain carries TRBV6-1 and TRBJ1-3; no firm D call. CDR1 and CDR2 from the germline V gene are MNHNS and SASEGT. This CDR3 contains 15 residues. V was shortened by 6 bases and J by 0 bases, with 12 bases between the two germline ends. The CDR3 loop is CASRPDGSSGNTIYF. The DNA for the CDR3 is TGTGCCAGCAGGCCTGACGGTTCCTCTGGAAACACCATATATTTT.

This clonotype was picked up many times. V gene TRBV6-1 combines with J gene TRBJ2-5, with 7 bases identical to TRBD1. V dropped 5 bases and J dropped 5; count of bases not matched to a gene: 5. Germline V CDR1 and CDR2: MNHNS, SASEGT. The CDR3 consists of 13 residues. The CDR3 spells CASSTQGWETQYF. The CDR3 DNA follows: TGTGCCAGCAGTACACAGGGGTGGGAGACCCAGTACTTC.

The chain combines TRBV19 with TRBJ1-1, with no clear D. CDR1 is LNHDA, CDR2 SQIVND, per germline (reference sequence). V shed 5 bases and J shed 5 bases, with 21 bases lying between them. The CDR3 totals 16 residues. CDR3 coding DNA: TGTGCCAGTAGTGTTCTCCCCGGTTGGGTCGGGACTGAAGCTTTCTTT. This codes for CASSVLPGWVGTEAFF. The whole variable domain, remainder taken from reference TRBV19 and TRBJ1-1, is DGGITQSPKYLFRKEGQNVTLSCEQNLNHDAMYWYRQDPGQGLRLIYYSQIVNDFQKGDIAEGYSVSREKKESFPLTVTSAQKNPTAFYLCASSVLPGWVGTEAFFGQGTRLTVV.

In this sample, this clonotype turned up many times. V gene TRBV10-3 combines with J gene TRBJ2-7; D is perhaps TRBD2 (7 bases). The CDR3 extends over 14 amino acids. The V gene lost 5 bases and the J gene lost 4 bases, with 15 bases spanning the gap. Germline V gene sequence: CDR1 ENHRY, CDR2 SYGVKD. The DNA of the CDR3 is TGTGCCATCAGTACCCGCGAGGGGGGGTACGAGCAGTACTTC. It yields the protein CAISTREGGYEQYF.